These 26 T cell receptor beta chains were sequenced from one sample in a study of T cell repertoires in cytomegalovirus infection. No cognate antigen is known for these TCRs. Using its own MiXCR run on the reads, TCRdb lists one record per CDR3 protein. Of around 130,000 distinct CDR3 sequences in the sample, 20% to 30% were seen once. Sequenced: PBMCs, sequenced either directly or after in vitro stimulation (not recorded which). The receptors here all came from a human donor in good health (CMV status not recorded). Some clones in this sample may be carry-over from other donors' samples.

V usage is TRBV20-1 and J usage is TRBJ2-7; unclear D gene. Germline V gives CDR1 DFQATT, CDR2 SNEGSKA (reference sequence). Trimming cost V 6 bases and J 6 bases, with 21 bases left between them. The length of the CDR3 is 14 residues. The CDR3 sequence is CSAPSPLSGAEQYF. CDR3 coding DNA: TGCAGTGCCCCCTCCCCACTATCTGGTGCCGAGCAGTACTTC.

This clonotype has more than one count but fewer than ten. V usage is TRBV4-3 and J usage is TRBJ1-1; D uncertain. The CDR3 extends over 14 amino acids. Trimming pared 1 base from V and 0 bases from J, leaving 6 bases between. Germline V gene lookup returns CDR1 LGHNA and CDR2 YSLEER. CDR3 amino acids: CASSQVHVNTEAFF. CDR3 in DNA: TGCGCCAGCAGCCAAGTTCACGTGAACACTGAAGCTTTCTTT.

The V gene is TRBV6-8, the J gene TRBJ1-6; no reliable D call. Trimming stripped 5 bases from V and 7 bases from J, with 9 bases between. The CDR3 is 13 residues long. Germline V gene data show CDR1 as MNHGY and CDR2 as SAAAGT. CDR3 sequence (DNA): TGTGCCAGCAGTATCCAGAGAAATTCACCCCTCCACTTT. It is translated as CASSIQRNSPLHF.

The rearrangement uses TRBV20-1 and TRBJ2-5; D is tentatively TRBD1 or TRBD2 (5 bases each). Germline CDR1 is DFQATT and CDR2 is SNEGSKA (reference sequence). V was clipped by 0 bases and J by 1 base, with 9 bases between them. The CDR3 has 14 residues. CDR3 DNA sequence: TGCAGTGCTAGAGATGAGGGGTTCCAAGAGACCCAGTACTTC. It translates to CSARDEGFQETQYF.

This clonotype was observed many times. The chain uses TRBV7-2 and TRBJ1-1; D gene ambiguous. CDR1 is SGHTA and CDR2 is FQGNSA in the germline V gene. The CDR3 length is 14 residues. Trimming pared 4 bases from V and 0 bases from J, leaving 9 bases between. The CDR3 nucleotides read TGTGCCAGCAGCTCGTTAAATTTGAACACTGAAGCTTTCTTT. This sequence encodes CASSSLNLNTEAFF. Looking up the rest from reference TRBV7-2 and TRBJ1-1 gives the full variable domain: GAGVSQSPSNKVTEKGKDVELRCDPISGHTALYWYRQSLGQGLEFLIYFQGNSAPDKSGLPSDRFSAERTGGSVSTLTIQRTQQEDSAVYLCASSSLNLNTEAFFGQGTRLTVV.

This sequence joins TRBV6-6 and TRBJ2-5; D not certain. CDR3 length: 14 residues. V lost 0 bases and J 1 base, leaving 6 bases between the germline ends. Germline-derived CDR1 and CDR2 are MNHNY and SVGAGI (reference sequence). CDR3 region: CASSYSTPQETQYF. CDR3 bases: TGTGCCAGCAGTTACTCGACCCCCCAAGAGACCCAGTACTTC.

This clonotype was seen at least ten times. The chain has TRBV6-1 and TRBJ2-3; TRBD1 might be the D (5 bases). V was trimmed by 6 bases and J by 2 bases, leaving 12 bases between them. The germline V gene has CDR1 MNHNS and CDR2 SASEGT. CDR3 length: 14 residues. The CDR3 nucleotides read TGTGCCAGCAGAGGCGACAGAAACACAGATACGCAGTATTTT. Amino acids: CASRGDRNTDTQYF.

This clonotype has a handful of counts. Here the CDR3 reads CASSTTGSSRNTIYF. The CDR3 DNA reads TGTGCCAGCAGCACAACCGGGTCGTCGAGAAACACCATATATTTT. The V and J genes are TRBV7-2 and TRBJ1-3; D unresolved. V was cut by 5 bases and J by 5 bases, with 16 bases left in between. The germline CDR1 and CDR2 sequences are SGHTA and FQGNSA. The CDR3 length is 15 residues.

There are a few counts of this clonotype. The chain recombines TRBV5-6 with TRBJ1-1, with 7 bases matching TRBD1. CDR1 SGHDT and CDR2 YYEEEE come from the germline V gene. After removal of 0 bases from V and 12 bases from J, the junction contained 8 bases not matched to a gene. CDR3 size: 13 residues. The chain's CDR3 is CASSLETGTVTFF. CDR3 nucleotide sequence: TGTGCCAGCAGCTTGGAAACCGGGACAGTAACTTTCTTT.

V usage is TRBV29-1 and J usage is TRBJ2-1, with D possibly TRBD1 on 9 matching bases. The length of the CDR3 is 14 residues. The V gene lost 5 bases and the J gene lost 6 bases, with 17 bases spanning the gap. CDR1 is SQVTM, CDR2 ANQGSEA, per germline. CDR3 sequence reads: CSVTGGTGSNEQFF. The CDR3 DNA reads TGCAGCGTTACGGGGGGGACAGGGAGCAATGAGCAGTTCTTC.

The chain has TRBV12-3 or TRBV12-4 and TRBJ1-1; 10 nucleotides match TRBD1. V lost 5 bases to trimming and J lost 2 bases; unmatched junction nucleotides: 2. The CDR3 consists of 14 residues. For the CDR3, the DNA is TGTGCCAGCAGTCCGACAGGGGGCAACACTGAAGCTTTCTTT. It yields the protein CASSPTGGNTEAFF.

The sample holds a few counts of this clonotype. This rearrangement joins TRBV30 to TRBJ2-7; 11 bases agree with TRBD2. Germline trimming cut 5 bases from V and 0 bases from J; bases unmatched to any gene: 15. CDR1 and CDR2 from the germline V gene are GTSNPN and SVGIG (reference sequence). The CDR3 has 18 residues. As DNA, the CDR3 is TGTGCCTGGTCATACTGGGACGTAGGACTAGCGGGCTCCTACGAGCAGTACTTC. It is translated as CAWSYWDVGLAGSYEQYF.

This chain joins TRBV24-1 and TRBJ2-5; TRBD1 matches at 7 bases. The germline V gene has CDR1 KGHDR and CDR2 SFDVKD. The CDR3 has 17 residues. Trimming at V came to 3 bases and at J to 4 bases, leaving 13 bases not matched to a gene. The CDR3 spells CATSDDNPRDRGETQYF. Here the CDR3 DNA reads TGTGCCACCAGTGATGACAACCCACGGGACAGAGGAGAGACCCAGTACTTC.

The J gene is TRBJ1-5, the V gene TRBV19; TRBD1 matches at 10 bases. Germline CDR1 is LNHDA and CDR2 is SQIVND (reference sequence). V was pared by 7 bases and J by 2 bases, with 5 bases of the junction left unmatched. The CDR3 has 15 amino acids. The CDR3 loop is CASNGGTGGNQPQHF. DNA for the CDR3: TGTGCCAGTAACGGCGGGACAGGGGGCAATCAGCCCCAGCATTTT.

This clonotype came up a few times. The gene calls are TRBV7-9 and TRBJ2-2, with D perhaps matching TRBD1 or TRBD2 (5 bases each). Trimming cost V 5 bases and J 7 bases, with 14 bases left between them. In germline, CDR1 is SEHNR, CDR2 FQNEAQ (reference sequence). The CDR3 totals 14 residues. The DNA of the CDR3 is TGTGCCAGCAGCCGGGACGGCCGAGGCGGGGAGCTGTTTTTT. Its protein product is CASSRDGRGGELFF.

This clonotype was detected ten times or more. The V call is TRBV7-2, the J call TRBJ2-1, with D perhaps given as TRBD1 or TRBD2 (5 bases each). This CDR3 has 16 amino acids. The germline gives CDR1 SGHTA, CDR2 FQGNSA. The V and J ends lost 5 bases and 0 bases respectively, with 14 bases between them. The CDR3 coding sequence is TGTGCCAGCAGCCGGGACCAATTAAGCTCCTACAATGAGCAGTTCTTC. Amino acids: CASSRDQLSSYNEQFF. The whole variable domain, filled in from reference TRBV7-2 and TRBJ2-1, reads GAGVSQSPSNKVTEKGKDVELRCDPISGHTALYWYRQSLGQGLEFLIYFQGNSAPDKSGLPSDRFSAERTGGSVSTLTIQRTQQEDSAVYLCASSRDQLSSYNEQFFGPGTRLTVL.

This clonotype occurred a few times. V and J are TRBV6-1 and TRBJ2-5; 12 bases align to TRBD2. V trimming: 6 bases; J trimming: 1 base; junction bases outside the gene matches: 6. The CDR3 consists of 16 residues. Per the germline V gene, CDR1 is MNHNS and CDR2 is SASEGT. The CDR3 DNA sequence: TGTGCCAGCAGCGGACTAGCGGGAAGTCTCCAAGAGACCCAGTACTTC. Protein product: CASSGLAGSLQETQYF.

This clonotype was seen at least ten times. This rearrangement joins TRBV28 to TRBJ2-2; no firm D call. Germline CDR1 MDHEN, CDR2 SYDVKM. This CDR3 comprises 13 residues. Trimming pared 6 bases from V and 5 bases from J, leaving 10 bases between. DNA for the CDR3: TGTGCCAGCAGCGGGTTGTGGACCGGGGAGCTGTTTTTT. This codes for CASSGLWTGELFF.

There are many counts of this clonotype. V is TRBV12-3 or TRBV12-4 and J is TRBJ1-3; no clear D gene. Trimming left V 6 bases short and J 2 bases short, with 11 bases between. The CDR3 loop spans 14 amino acids. The CDR3 is CASSLWSAGNTIYF. CDR3 DNA sequence: TGTGCCAGCAGCCTCTGGTCCGCTGGAAACACCATATATTTT.

This clonotype was counted a few times. This rearrangement joins TRBV6-2 or TRBV6-3 to TRBJ2-1; the match to TRBD1 covers 7 bases. V lost 3 bases and J lost 5; bases outside the gene matches: 16. The CDR3 is 18 residues long. Germline V CDR1 and CDR2: MNHEY, SVGEGT. The CDR3 here is CASSYLRSAPGQNNEQFF. CDR3 DNA sequence: TGTGCCAGCAGTTATCTCAGAAGCGCACCGGGACAGAACAATGAGCAGTTCTTC.

In DNA form, the CDR3 reads TGTGCCAGCAGCCACAAGCGGGATAGGTATATCGGTACAGATACGCAGTATTTT. It translates to CASSHKRDRYIGTDTQYF. The chain joins TRBV5-6 to TRBJ2-3; 7 bases are shared with TRBD2. CDR3 size: 18 residues. J was trimmed by 3 bases and V by 4 bases; bases with no gene match: 17. The germline V gene has CDR1 SGHDT and CDR2 YYEEEE.

The chain carries TRBV5-4 and TRBJ1-1; no definite D call. Trimming cost V 5 bases and J 2 bases, with 10 bases left between them. The CDR3 consists of 13 residues. Germline V gene lookup returns CDR1 SGHNT and CDR2 YYREEE (reference sequence). The CDR3 DNA reads TGTGCCAGCAGATTTGATTTCAACACTGAAGCTTTCTTT. The encoded protein is CASRFDFNTEAFF. The full variable domain, its missing parts supplied by reference TRBV5-4 and TRBJ1-1, is ETGVTQSPTHLIKTRGQQVTLRCSSQSGHNTVSWYQQALGQGPQFIFQYYREEENGRGNFPPRFSGLQFPNYSSELNVNALELDDSALYLCASRFDFNTEAFFGQGTRLTVV.

This clonotype was counted ten times or more. V is TRBV7-2 and J is TRBJ2-3; D might be TRBD2 (5 bases). In germline, CDR1 is SGHTA, CDR2 FQGNSA. V lost 1 base, J lost 0 bases, and 14 bases lay in between. This CDR3 is built from 17 residues. CDR3 DNA: TGTGCCAGCAGCTTAGTTATCGGGAAATCTAGCACAGATACGCAGTATTTT. Its protein is CASSLVIGKSSTDTQYF. Combining the CDR3 with reference TRBV7-2 and TRBJ2-3 gives the whole variable domain GAGVSQSPSNKVTEKGKDVELRCDPISGHTALYWYRQSLGQGLEFLIYFQGNSAPDKSGLPSDRFSAERTGGSVSTLTIQRTQQEDSAVYLCASSLVIGKSSTDTQYFGPGTRLTVL.

CDR3 sequence (DNA): TGCGCCAGCAGCGGACAGGGGACAGATACGCAGTATTTT. This sequence encodes CASSGQGTDTQYF. The V call is TRBV5-1, the J call TRBJ2-3; 9 nucleotides line up with TRBD1. V lost 4 bases, J lost 3 bases, and 0 bases stayed unmatched. CDR3 length equals 13 residues. Germline CDR1 reads SGHRS; CDR2 reads YFSETQ.

This clonotype was detected many times. The chain recombines TRBV7-2 with TRBJ2-5, with TRBD1 identical over 9 bases. Germline V gene sequence: CDR1 SGHTA, CDR2 FQGNSA. This CDR3 is 18 amino acids long. The ends lost 4 bases at V and 1 base at J; junction bases unmatched: 13. The CDR3 sequence: CASSSGTGMLFTQETQYF. CDR3 DNA sequence: TGTGCCAGCAGCTCCGGGACAGGGATGTTATTTACCCAAGAGACCCAGTACTTC.

This chain joins TRBV29-1 and TRBJ2-3, with D perhaps TRBD1 (6 bases). The V end was cut by 4 bases, the J end by 3 bases, with 14 bases between. This CDR3 contains 14 residues. Looked up from germline, CDR1 is SQVTM and CDR2 is ANQGSEA. The CDR3 loop is CSVAVAGVTDTQYF. The CDR3 DNA sequence: TGCAGCGTTGCGGTGGCAGGGGTGACAGATACGCAGTATTTT.